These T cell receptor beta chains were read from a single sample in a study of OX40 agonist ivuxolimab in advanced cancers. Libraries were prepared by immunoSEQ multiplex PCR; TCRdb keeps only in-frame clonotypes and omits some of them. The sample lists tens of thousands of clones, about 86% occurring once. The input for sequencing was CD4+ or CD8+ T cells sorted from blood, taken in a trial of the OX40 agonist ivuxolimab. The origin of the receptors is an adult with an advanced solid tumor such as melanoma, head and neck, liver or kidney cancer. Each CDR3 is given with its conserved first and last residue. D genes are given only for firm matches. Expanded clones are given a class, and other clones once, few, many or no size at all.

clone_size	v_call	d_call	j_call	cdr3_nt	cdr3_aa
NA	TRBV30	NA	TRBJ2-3	TGTGCCTGGAGTGTAATGGGGAGCACAGATACGCAGTATTTT	CAWSVMGSTDTQYF
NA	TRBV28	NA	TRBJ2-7	TGTGCCAGCAGTTTACAGTCCTACGAGCAGTACTTC	CASSLQSYEQYF
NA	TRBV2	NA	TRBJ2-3	TGTGCCAGCACCAGGATAGAAGGCACAGATACGCAGTATTTT	CASTRIEGTDTQYF
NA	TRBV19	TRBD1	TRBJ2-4	TGTGCCAGTAGTGTCGGACAGGGACAAAACATTCAGTACTTC	CASSVGQGQNIQYF
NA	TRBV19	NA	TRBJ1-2	TGTGCCAGTAACTACATCAATAACTATGGCTACACCTTC	CASNYINNYGYTF
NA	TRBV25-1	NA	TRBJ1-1	TGTGCCAGCAGTGGAGACAACACTGAAGCTTTCTTT	CASSGDNTEAFF
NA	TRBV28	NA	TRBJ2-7	TGTGCCAGCAGTTCCTTCCAGGGTTTCCACGAGCAGTACTTC	CASSSFQGFHEQYF
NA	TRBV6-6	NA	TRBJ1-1	TGTGCCAGCAGCCTGAACCGAGCGGGGCGGGCTTTCTTT	CASSLNRAGRAFF
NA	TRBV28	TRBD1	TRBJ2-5	TGTGCCAGCAGACCGCCGGGACAGGGGGCTTCAGGGACCCAGTACTTC	CASRPPGQGASGTQYF
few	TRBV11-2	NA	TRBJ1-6	TGTGCCAGCAGCTTAGATCCAGGGTCACCCCTCCACTTT	CASSLDPGSPLHF
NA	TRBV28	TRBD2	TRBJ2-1	TGTGCCAGCACCTTAGCGGGGGGGAACTACAATGAGCAGTTCTTC	CASTLAGGNYNEQFF
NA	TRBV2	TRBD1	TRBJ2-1	TGTGCCAGCAATACGCGGGACAGGGAAGTTGAGCAGTTCTTC	CASNTRDREVEQFF
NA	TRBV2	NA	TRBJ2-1	TGTGCCAGCGCTGGGGACTCGTCCTACAATGAGCAGTTCTTC	CASAGDSSYNEQFF
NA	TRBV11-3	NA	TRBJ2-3	TGTGCCAGCAGCGAACCAATTGGCAGGGGAAGCACAGATACGCAGTATTTT	CASSEPIGRGSTDTQYF
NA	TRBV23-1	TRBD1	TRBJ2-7	TGCGCCAGCTACCGGGACAGGGTTTACGAGCAGTACTTC	CASYRDRVYEQYF
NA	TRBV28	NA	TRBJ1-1	TGTGCCAGCAGTCGCGGCGGGGGCACTGAAGCTTTCTTT	CASSRGGGTEAFF
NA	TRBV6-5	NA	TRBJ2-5	TGTGCCAGCAGTTACCCCCTTGGGAATCCGACCCAGTACTTC	CASSYPLGNPTQYF
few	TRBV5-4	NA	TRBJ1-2	TGTGCCAGCAGCCTCGAGCAGAGGACGGATGGGTATGGCTACACCTTC	CASSLEQRTDGYGYTF
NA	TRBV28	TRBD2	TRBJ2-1	TGTGCCACCATCCGGGGGGACTACAATGAGCAGTTCTTC	CATIRGDYNEQFF
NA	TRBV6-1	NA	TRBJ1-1	TGTGCCAGCAGTGAATTGGTCAGCCTGAACACTGAAGCTTTCTTT	CASSELVSLNTEAFF
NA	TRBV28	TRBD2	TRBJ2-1	TGTGCCAGCAGCGGGGGGGAAAGGGCAAATGAGCAGTTCTTC	CASSGGERANEQFF
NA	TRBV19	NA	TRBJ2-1	TGTGCCAGTAGTCGGGCCCCTGCAGGCGGCTCGAGGAATGAGCAGTTCTTC	CASSRAPAGGSRNEQFF
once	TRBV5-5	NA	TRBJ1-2	TGTGCCAGCAGCCCTGGGTTTGGACAAAACTATGGCTACACCTTC	CASSPGFGQNYGYTF